A selection of T cell receptor beta chains follows, all from one sample in a study of cytomegalovirus exposure and HLA in healthy donors. The protocol was immunoSEQ multiplex PCR, while the TCRdb copy is restricted to in-frame clones and leaves out a portion. The sample lists approximately 70,000 clones; 94% were seen once. What was sequenced was PBMCs. These receptors came from a woman between 18 and 30 years old in good health and CMV-seronegative. Each CDR3 is given with its conserved first and last residue. Clone size is given for some rows only: seen once, a few or many times, or a class if the clone is expanded.

v_gene: TRBV5-4; abundance: .; j_gene: TRBJ2-3; CDR3aa: CASSSGTSFPDTQYF
v_gene: TRBV11-2; abundance: .; j_gene: TRBJ1-6; CDR3aa: CASSLAPPSTGSPLHF
v_gene: TRBV4-1; abundance: .; j_gene: TRBJ1-5; CDR3aa: CASSQDLRVSQPQHF
v_gene: TRBV7-2; abundance: .; j_gene: TRBJ1-6; CDR3aa: CASSPAGPLNSPLHF
v_gene: TRBV2; abundance: .; j_gene: TRBJ1-1; CDR3aa: CASSDAGMNTEAFF
v_gene: TRBV5-1; abundance: .; j_gene: TRBJ2-3; CDR3aa: CASSLNSGGTDTQYF
v_gene: TRBV2; abundance: .; j_gene: TRBJ1-3; CDR3aa: CASNNKEGGNTIYF
v_gene: TRBV11-2; abundance: once; j_gene: TRBJ2-1; CDR3aa: CASSLGLAGGQVGNEQFF
v_gene: TRBV19; abundance: few; j_gene: TRBJ2-7; CDR3aa: CASSTDRGEQYF
v_gene: TRBV18; abundance: .; j_gene: TRBJ1-1; CDR3aa: CASSRSRELLLTEAFF
v_gene: TRBV28; abundance: .; j_gene: TRBJ1-1; CDR3aa: CASSGDSTWVSEAFF
v_gene: TRBV6-5; abundance: .; j_gene: TRBJ1-1; CDR3aa: CASSRTGRGEAFF
v_gene: TRBV7-9; abundance: .; j_gene: TRBJ1-5; CDR3aa: CASSWDRGPLSNQPQHF
v_gene: TRBV28; abundance: .; j_gene: TRBJ1-5; CDR3aa: CASSGYGPQGAGYPQHF
v_gene: TRBV7-8; abundance: .; j_gene: TRBJ1-3; CDR3aa: CASSPRGRSSGNTIYF
v_gene: TRBV19; abundance: .; j_gene: TRBJ2-2; CDR3aa: CASKPLLRSKGAGELFF
v_gene: TRBV5-1; abundance: .; j_gene: TRBJ2-2; CDR3aa: CASSLGPPGNTGELFF
v_gene: TRBV6-5; abundance: .; j_gene: TRBJ2-7; CDR3aa: CASSRSIGSYEQYF